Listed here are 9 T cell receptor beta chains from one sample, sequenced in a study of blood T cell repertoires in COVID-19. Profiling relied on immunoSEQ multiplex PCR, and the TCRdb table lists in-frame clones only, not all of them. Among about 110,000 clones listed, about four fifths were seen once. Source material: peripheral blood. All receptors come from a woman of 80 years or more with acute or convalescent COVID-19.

CDR3 amino acids: CASSQDQGRTGELFF. The CDR3 nucleotides are TGTGCCAGCAGCCAAGATCAGGGCAGGACCGGGGAGCTGTTTTTT. The chain joins TRBV3-1 (or the pseudogene TRBV3-2) to TRBJ2-2; TRBD1 might be the D (5 bases). Trimming took 0 bases from V and 5 from J, leaving 10 bases between them. The CDR3 loop spans 15 amino acids. Germline CDR1 is LGHDT and CDR2 is YNNKEL (reference sequence).

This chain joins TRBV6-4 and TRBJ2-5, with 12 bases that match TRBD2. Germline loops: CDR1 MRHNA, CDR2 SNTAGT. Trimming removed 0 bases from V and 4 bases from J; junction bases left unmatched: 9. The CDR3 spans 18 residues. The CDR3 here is CASSDSTTSGGSGETQYF. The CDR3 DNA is TGTGCCAGCAGTGACTCGACCACTAGCGGGGGGTCTGGAGAGACCCAGTACTTC.

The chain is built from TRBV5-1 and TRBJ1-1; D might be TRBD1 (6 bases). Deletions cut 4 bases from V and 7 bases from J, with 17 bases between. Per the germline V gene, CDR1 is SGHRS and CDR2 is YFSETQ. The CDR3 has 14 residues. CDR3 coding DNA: TGCGCCAGCAGCCAACAGGGATGGGCGAATGAAGCTTTCTTT. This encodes CASSQQGWANEAFF.

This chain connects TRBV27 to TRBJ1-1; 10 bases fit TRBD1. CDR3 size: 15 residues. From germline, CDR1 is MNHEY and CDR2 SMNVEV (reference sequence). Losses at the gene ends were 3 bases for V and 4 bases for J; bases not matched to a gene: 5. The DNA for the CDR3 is TGTGCCAGCAGTTTGTGGACAGGGGGGGGCACTGAAGCTTTCTTT. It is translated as CASSLWTGGGTEAFF.

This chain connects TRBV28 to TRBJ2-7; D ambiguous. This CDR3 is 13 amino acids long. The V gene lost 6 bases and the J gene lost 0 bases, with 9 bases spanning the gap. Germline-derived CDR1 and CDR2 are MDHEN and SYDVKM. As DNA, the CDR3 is TGTGCCAGCAGGGAGCTTAGCTCCTACGAGCAGTACGTC. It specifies CASRELSSYEQYV.

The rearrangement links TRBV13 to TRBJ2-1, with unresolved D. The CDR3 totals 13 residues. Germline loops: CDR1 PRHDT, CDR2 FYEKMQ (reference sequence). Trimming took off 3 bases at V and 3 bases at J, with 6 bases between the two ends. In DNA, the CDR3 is TGTGCCAGCAGCTTTTCGAGCTACAATGAGCAGTTCTTC. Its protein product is CASSFSSYNEQFF. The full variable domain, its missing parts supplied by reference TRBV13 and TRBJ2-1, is AAGVIQSPRHLIKEKRETATLKCYPIPRHDTVYWYQQGPGQDPQFLISFYEKMQSDKGSIPDRFSAQQFSDYHSELNMSSLELGDSALYFCASSFSSYNEQFFGPGTRLTVL.

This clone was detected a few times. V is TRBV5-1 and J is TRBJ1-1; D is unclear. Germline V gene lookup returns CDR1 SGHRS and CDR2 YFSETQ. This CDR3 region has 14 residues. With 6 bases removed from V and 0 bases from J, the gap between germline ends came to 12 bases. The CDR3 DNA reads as TGCGCCAGCACCCCTGGCCACATGAACACTGAAGCTTTCTTT. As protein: CASTPGHMNTEAFF.

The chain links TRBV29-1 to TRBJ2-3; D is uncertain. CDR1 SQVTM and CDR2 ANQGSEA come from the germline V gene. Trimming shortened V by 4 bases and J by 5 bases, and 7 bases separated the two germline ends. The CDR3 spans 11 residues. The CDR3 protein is CSVAPLDTQYF. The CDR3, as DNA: TGCAGCGTTGCCCCGTTAGATACGCAGTATTTT.

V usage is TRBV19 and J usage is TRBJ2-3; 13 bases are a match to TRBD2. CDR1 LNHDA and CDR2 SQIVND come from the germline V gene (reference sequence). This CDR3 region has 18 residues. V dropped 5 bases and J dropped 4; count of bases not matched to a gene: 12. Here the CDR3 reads CASSRGLAGFRRADTQYF. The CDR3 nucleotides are TGTGCCAGTAGTCGGGGACTAGCGGGATTTAGACGGGCAGATACGCAGTATTTT.